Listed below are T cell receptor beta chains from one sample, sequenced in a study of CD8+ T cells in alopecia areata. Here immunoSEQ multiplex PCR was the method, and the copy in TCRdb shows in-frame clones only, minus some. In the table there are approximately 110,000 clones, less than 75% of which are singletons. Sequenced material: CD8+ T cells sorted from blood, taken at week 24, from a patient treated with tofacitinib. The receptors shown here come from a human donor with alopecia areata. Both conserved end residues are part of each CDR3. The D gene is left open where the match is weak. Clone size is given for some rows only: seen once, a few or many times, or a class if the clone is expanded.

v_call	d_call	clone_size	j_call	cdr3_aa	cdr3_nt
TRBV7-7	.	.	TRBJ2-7	CASSPGPNYEQYF	TGTGCCAGCAGCCCGGGGCCGAATTACGAGCAGTACTTC
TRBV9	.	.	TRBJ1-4	CASSVSQGLGEKLFF	TGTGCCAGCAGCGTCTCCCAGGGCCTCGGGGAAAAACTGTTTTTT
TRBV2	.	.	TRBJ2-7	CASLALLEGSYEQYF	TGTGCCAGCCTTGCCCTTTTGGAGGGCTCCTACGAGCAGTACTTC
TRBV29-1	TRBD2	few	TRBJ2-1	CSVEGTSGGHEQFF	TGCAGCGTTGAAGGGACTAGCGGGGGACATGAGCAGTTCTTC
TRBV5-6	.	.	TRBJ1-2	CASSRGDGYTF	TGTGCCAGCAGCAGAGGGGATGGCTACACCTTC
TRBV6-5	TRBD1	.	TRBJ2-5	CASSYSGQGPAVTQYF	TGTGCCAGCAGTTACTCGGGACAGGGACCGGCTGTGACCCAGTACTTC
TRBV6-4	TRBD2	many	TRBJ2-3	CASSGTSGTDTQYF	TGTGCCAGCAGTGGGACTAGCGGCACAGATACGCAGTATTTT
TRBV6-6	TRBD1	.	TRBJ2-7	CASSYSDRTYEQYF	TGTGCCAGCAGTTACTCGGACAGGACCTACGAGCAGTACTTC
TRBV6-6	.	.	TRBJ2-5	CASRQTSLETQYF	TGTGCCAGCAGGCAAACTAGTTTAGAGACCCAGTACTTC
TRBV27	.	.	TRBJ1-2	CASSLDSSASANYGYTF	TGTGCCAGCAGTTTAGACTCTAGCGCCTCCGCTAACTATGGCTACACCTTC
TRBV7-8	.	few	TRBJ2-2	CASSRQAPTGELFF	TGTGCCAGCAGCCGACAGGCCCCTACCGGGGAGCTGTTTTTT
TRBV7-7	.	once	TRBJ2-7	CASSLTLAYEQYF	TGTGCTAGCAGCTTGACCCTGGCCTACGAGCAGTACTTC
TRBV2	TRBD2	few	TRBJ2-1	CASSGTSGDLYNEQFF	TGTGCCAGCAGCGGGACTAGCGGGGACCTCTACAATGAGCAGTTCTTC
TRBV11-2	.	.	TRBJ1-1	CASSSRAGWTEAFF	TGTGCCAGCAGCTCCCGGGCGGGATGGACTGAAGCTTTCTTT
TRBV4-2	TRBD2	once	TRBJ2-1	CASSQGGSYNEQFF	TGTGCCAGCAGCCAGGGGGGGAGCTACAATGAGCAGTTCTTC
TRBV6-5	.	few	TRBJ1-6	CASTTSGSPLHF	TGTGCCAGCACCACGAGTGGATCACCCCTCCACTTT
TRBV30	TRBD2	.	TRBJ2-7	CACRGGVPYEQYF	TGTGCCTGCCGCGGGGGGGTTCCCTACGAGCAGTACTTC
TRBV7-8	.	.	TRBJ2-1	CASSLALGGTGYNEQFF	TGTGCCAGCAGCTTAGCGCTCGGAGGGACGGGGTACAATGAGCAGTTCTTC
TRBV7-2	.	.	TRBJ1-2	CASSLVTESNYGYTF	TGTGCCAGCAGCTTAGTGACAGAGTCTAACTATGGCTACACCTTC
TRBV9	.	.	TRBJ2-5	CASSADSGEFRDF	TGTGCCAGCAGCGCCGACTCGGGGGAATTCCGTGACTTC
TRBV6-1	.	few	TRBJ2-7	CASSEGDTHYEQYF	TGTGCCAGCAGTGAAGGGGACACCCATTACGAGCAGTACTTC
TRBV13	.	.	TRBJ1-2	CASSPRYSDPGGYTF	TGTGCCAGCAGCCCCCGATATAGTGACCCAGGTGGCTACACCTTC
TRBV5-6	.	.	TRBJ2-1	CASSSNRDGYNEQFF	TGTGCCAGCAGCTCCAACCGGGACGGCTACAATGAGCAGTTCTTC
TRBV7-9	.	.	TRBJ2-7	CASSLGSGYEQYF	TGTGCCAGCAGCTTAGGCAGCGGATACGAGCAGTACTTC
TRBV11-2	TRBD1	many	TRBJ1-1	CASTRTGDLEAFF	TGTGCCAGCACCAGAACAGGGGACCTTGAAGCTTTCTTT
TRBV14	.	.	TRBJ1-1	CASSQDNLNTEAFF	TGTGCCAGCAGCCAAGATAACCTGAACACTGAAGCTTTCTTT
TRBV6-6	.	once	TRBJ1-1	CASTLWVDTEAFF	TGTGCCAGCACACTCTGGGTTGACACTGAAGCTTTCTTT
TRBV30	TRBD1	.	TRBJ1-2	CAWSVPGQGTF	TGTGCCTGGAGTGTACCCGGACAGGGGACCTTC
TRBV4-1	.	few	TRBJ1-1	CASSQEKGGNTEAFF	TGCGCCAGCAGCCAAGAAAAGGGCGGGAACACTGAAGCTTTCTTT
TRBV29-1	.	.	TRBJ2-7	CSVSGEVTSYEQYF	TGCAGCGTGAGTGGGGAAGTAACCTCCTACGAGCAGTACTTC
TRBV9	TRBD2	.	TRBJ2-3	CASSVVSGGAYTQYF	TGTGCCAGCAGCGTGGTTAGCGGGGGGGCTTATACGCAGTATTTT
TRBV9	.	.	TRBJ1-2	CASSVDETLYYGYTF	TGTGCCAGCAGCGTAGACGAGACACTATACTATGGCTACACCTTC
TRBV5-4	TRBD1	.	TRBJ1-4	CASSHGTGKNEKLFF	TGTGCCAGCAGTCACGGGACAGGGAAAAATGAAAAACTGTTTTTT
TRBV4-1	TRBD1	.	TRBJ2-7	CASSPRDRYYEQYF	TGCGCCAGCAGCCCCCGGGACAGATACTACGAGCAGTACTTC
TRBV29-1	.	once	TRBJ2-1	CSVALGRPSSYNEQFF	TGCAGCGTTGCTCTCGGACGTCCTAGCTCCTACAATGAGCAGTTCTTC
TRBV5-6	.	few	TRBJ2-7	CASSSQGSYEQYF	TGTGCCAGCAGCTCCCAGGGCTCCTACGAGCAGTACTTC
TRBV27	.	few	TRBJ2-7	CASSLHSDIYEQYF	TGTGCCAGCAGTCTGCACTCCGACATCTACGAGCAGTACTTC
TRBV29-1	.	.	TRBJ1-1	CSVSWGDTEAFF	TGCAGCGTGTCATGGGGCGACACTGAAGCTTTCTTT
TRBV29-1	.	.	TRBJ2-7	CSVEIRGRYEQYF	TGCAGCGTTGAAATCAGGGGCCGTTACGAGCAGTACTTC
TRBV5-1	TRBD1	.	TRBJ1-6	CASSHGQGGNSPLHF	TGCGCCAGCAGCCACGGACAGGGCGGAAATTCACCCCTCCACTTT
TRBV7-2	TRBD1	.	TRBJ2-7	CASSFGQDVSSYEQYF	TGTGCCAGCAGCTTCGGACAGGACGTAAGCTCCTACGAGCAGTACTTC
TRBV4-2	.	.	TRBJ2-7	CASSHAGTSEQYF	TGTGCCAGCAGCCACGCTGGGACCTCCGAGCAGTACTTC
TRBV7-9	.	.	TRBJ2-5	CASSLSEKETQYF	TGTGCCAGCAGCTTATCTGAGAAAGAGACCCAGTACTTC
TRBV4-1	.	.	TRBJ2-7	CASSQTRGWDEQYF	TGCGCCAGCAGCCAAACGCGAGGGTGGGACGAGCAGTACTTC